The following is a T cell receptor (beta chain) sequence with its context. Its antigen is not identified. This sample is part of a study of neoadjuvant anti-PD-1 for oral cavity cancer. Study background: Around day 43, patients without progression received a fourth nivolumab dose before surgery. Findings of the study overall: Pretreatment Treg/Th17 ratio correlated inversely with post-treatment tumor clonality.

TCRdb's copy holds only in-frame clones and misses some; the assay was immunoSEQ multiplex PCR. The sample records tens of thousands of clones, around four fifths being singletons. V was clipped by 5 bases and J by 2 bases; unmatched bases: 6. The CDR3 has 16 amino acids. Germline V gives CDR1 SGHVS, CDR2 FQNEAQ. The sample was PBMCs, taken before nivolumab (anti-PD-1) treatment. The TCR comes from a person between 35 and 79 years old with oral cavity squamous cell carcinoma. The rearrangement uses TRBV7-8 and TRBJ2-2, with TRBD2 matching over 9 bases. The CDR3 loop is CASSISGGSNTGELFF. The CDR3 region has the DNA TGTGCCAGCAGCATTAGCGGGGGATCAAACACCGGGGAGCTGTTTTTT.